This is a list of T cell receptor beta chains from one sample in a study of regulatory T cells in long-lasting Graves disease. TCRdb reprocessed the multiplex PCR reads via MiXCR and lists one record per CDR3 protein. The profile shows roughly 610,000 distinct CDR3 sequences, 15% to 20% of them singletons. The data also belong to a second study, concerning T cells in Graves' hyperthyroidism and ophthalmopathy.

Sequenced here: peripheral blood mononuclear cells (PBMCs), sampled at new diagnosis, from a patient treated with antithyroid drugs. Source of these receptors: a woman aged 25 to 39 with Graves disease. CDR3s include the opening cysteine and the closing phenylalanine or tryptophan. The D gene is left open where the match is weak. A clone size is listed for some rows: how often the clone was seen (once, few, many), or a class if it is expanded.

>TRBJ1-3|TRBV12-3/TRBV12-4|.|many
CASSFTSGNTIYF
TGCGCCAGCAGCTTCACCTCTGGAAACACCATATATTTT
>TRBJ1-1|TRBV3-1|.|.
CASSQDLRGDGAFF
TGTGCCAGCAGCCAAGATCTAAGGGGGGATGGAGCTTTCTTT
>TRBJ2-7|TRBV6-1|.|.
CASRGTVEQYF
TGTGCCAGCCGTGGGACGGTAGAGCAGTACTTC
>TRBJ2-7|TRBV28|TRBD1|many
CALGTGRLREQYF
TGTGCCCTGGGGACAGGACGTCTACGGGAGCAGTACTTC
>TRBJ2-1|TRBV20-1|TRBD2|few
CSIAGGYNEQFF
TGCAGTATAGCGGGAGGGTACAATGAGCAGTTCTTC
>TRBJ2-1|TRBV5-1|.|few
CASRAPGLTYNEQFF
TGCGCCAGCAGAGCGCCGGGTCTAACCTACAATGAGCAGTTCTTC
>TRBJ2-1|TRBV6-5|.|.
CASSYSLGGLNEQFF
TGTGCCAGCAGTTACTCCCTCGGGGGGCTGAATGAGCAGTTCTTC
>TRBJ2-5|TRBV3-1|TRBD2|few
CASSQGEGGPKKETQYF
TGTGCCAGCAGCCAAGGGGAGGGAGGGCCAAAAAAAGAGACCCAGTACTTC
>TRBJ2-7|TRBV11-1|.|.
CASSSGWGSFYEQYF
TGTGCCAGCAGCTCGGGGTGGGGGAGCTTCTACGAGCAGTACTTC
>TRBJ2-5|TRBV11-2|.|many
CASSVSRGETQYF
TGTGCCAGCAGCGTATCGCGAGGAGAGACCCAGTACTTC
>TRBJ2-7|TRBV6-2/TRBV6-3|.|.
CASQSEGRMGPAYF
TGTGCCAGCCAATCGGAAGGTAGAATGGGTCCGGCGTACTTC
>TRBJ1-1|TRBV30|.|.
CAWSVDRNTEAFF
TGTGCCTGGAGTGTCGATAGGAACACTGAAGCTTTCTTT
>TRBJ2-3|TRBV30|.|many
CAWSTAGARTDTQYF
TGTGCCTGGAGTACGGCGGGCGCGCGCACAGATACGCAGTATTTT
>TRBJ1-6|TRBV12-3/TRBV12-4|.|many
CASSFRDTSPLHF
TGTGCCAGCAGTTTTAGGGACACTTCACCCCTCCACTTT
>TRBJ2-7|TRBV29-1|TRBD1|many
CSVEGQGPWDAYEQYF
TGCAGCGTTGAGGGACAGGGTCCCTGGGACGCCTACGAGCAGTACTTC
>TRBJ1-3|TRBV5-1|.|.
CASSKTGTPGNTIYF
TGCGCCAGCAGCAAAACCGGGACGCCTGGAAACACCATATATTTT
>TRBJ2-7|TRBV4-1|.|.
CASSQIHSYEQYF
TGCGCCAGCAGCCAAATCCACTCCTACGAGCAGTACTTC
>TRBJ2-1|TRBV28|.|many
CASSTLLDRTVVLYNEQFF
TGTGCCAGCAGCACACTACTAGATCGGACAGTGGTTCTGTACAATGAGCAGTTCTTC
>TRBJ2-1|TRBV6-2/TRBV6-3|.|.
CASRGGGHRSSYNEQFF
TGTGCCAGCAGAGGGGGGGGACACCGGAGCTCCTACAATGAGCAGTTCTTC
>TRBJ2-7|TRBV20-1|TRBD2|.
CSARTVWEGYYEQYF
TGCAGTGCTAGAACGGTTTGGGAGGGTTACTACGAGCAGTACTTC
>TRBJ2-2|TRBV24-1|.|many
CATSDYEEAGELFF
TGTGCCACCAGTGATTATGAGGAAGCCGGGGAGCTGTTTTTT
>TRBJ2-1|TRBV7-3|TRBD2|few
CASSLIPGLAGNEQFF
TGTGCCAGCAGCTTAATCCCGGGACTAGCAGGCAATGAGCAGTTCTTC
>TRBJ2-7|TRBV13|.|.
CASSLRRQYEQYF
TGTGCCAGCAGCTTACGTCGACAGTACGAGCAGTACTTC
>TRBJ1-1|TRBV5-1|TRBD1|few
CASSLEGARTEAFF
TGCGCCAGCAGCTTGGAGGGGGCTAGGACTGAAGCTTTCTTT
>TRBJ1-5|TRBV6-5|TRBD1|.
CASSSQGLGEPQHF
TGTGCCAGCAGTTCACAGGGGTTGGGTGAGCCCCAGCATTTT
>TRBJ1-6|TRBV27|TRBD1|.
CASSFNDRARSYNSPLHF
TGTGCCAGCAGTTTCAACGACAGGGCAAGGTCCTATAATTCACCCCTCCACTTT